The clone carrying this T cell receptor (beta chain) was detected a few times. What it binds is unknown. CDR3 length: 14 residues. In germline, CDR1 is SEHNR, CDR2 FQNEAQ (reference sequence). The trim removed 5 bases at V and 3 bases at J, leaving 5 bases unmatched. The record originates from a study of T cells after yellow fever vaccination. Study outcomes and limitations: Subsequent booster samples again held most clones from primary vaccination (around 96% CD4, about 86% CD8). From the bulk population, abundant clonotypes could contaminate and appear within FACS-sorted repertoires.

5'RACE template switching added a universal primer site and UMIs to TCR cDNA. TCRdb re-called the 5' RACE reads through MiXCR, storing one row per CDR3 protein. Of 300,000 to 400,000 distinct CDR3 sequences listed, 9.5% to 15% are singletons. The TCR comes from a man younger than 35 who received the YFV17D yellow fever vaccine. The sequences come from CD4+ T cells sorted from PBMCs, collected 15 days after the yellow fever booster vaccination. The chain links TRBV7-9 to TRBJ1-2; 8 nucleotides match TRBD1. The CDR3 loop is CASSHKTGDYGYTF. The CDR3 nucleotides are TGTGCCAGCAGCCACAAGACAGGGGACTATGGCTACACCTTC.